Detailed here is one T cell receptor beta chain. Antigen unknown. The authors ran the assay at deep level. The table came from immunoSEQ multiplex PCR; TCRdb's copy has only in-frame clones and leaves some out. This repertoire shows roughly 770,000 clones, roughly 96% found once; its top ten account for 0.2% to 0.25%. The data derive from a study of shared clonotypes between healthy human individuals. Study results and limitations: Of the naive CD4 clonotypes, approximately 5% were shared across several donors. Limitation of the genetic and exposure-history diversity represented came from the few donors.

As defined, naive CD8 cells were CD45RO-negative and positively selected for CCR7, with terminally differentiated effector memory CD45RA+ cells excluded. Healthy and HIV-negative, the adult donors had no recent acute infections or vaccinations. What was sequenced was naive CD8+ T cells sorted from blood. The TCR originated in a man aged 30-40 years in good health.

CDR3 DNA sequence: TGTGCCAGCAGCGATGCCGGGACTAGGGCGCAGTTCTTC. Its protein product is CASSDAGTRAQFF. V is TRBV7-9 and J is TRBJ2-1; 8 bases are shared with TRBD2. V lost 5 bases and J lost 12; bases outside the gene matches: 9. The CDR3 is made up of 13 amino acids. Germline values: CDR1 SEHNR, CDR2 FQNEAQ (reference sequence).